This TCR beta chain was captured by sequencing in a study of T cell changes during pregnancy in multiple sclerosis. Produced via immunoSEQ multiplex PCR; TCRdb's table is partial and in-frame only. Of tens of thousands of clones in the sample, around 93% were seen once. The germline CDR1 and CDR2 sequences are SEHNR and FQNEAQ (reference sequence). The CDR3 totals 16 residues. V gave up 2 bases and J gave up 0 bases, with 11 bases separating them. Source: peripheral blood, taken before pregnancy. This receptor was obtained from a female donor with multiple sclerosis, enrolled in a pregnancy study. The J gene is TRBJ2-1, the V gene TRBV7-9; possibly TRBD2 for D (6 bases). The CDR3 region is CASSLLVAVSYNEQFF. The CDR3 DNA follows: TGTGCCAGCAGCTTATTGGTAGCGGTCTCCTACAATGAGCAGTTCTTC. Variable domain in full (rest from reference TRBV7-9 and TRBJ2-1): DTGVSQNPRHKITKRGQNVTFRCDPISEHNRLYWYRQTLGQGPEFLTYFQNEAQLEKSRLLSDRFSAERPKGSFSTLEIQRTEQGDSAMYLCASSLLVAVSYNEQFFGPGTRLTVL.